A single sample is the source of the 27 T cell receptor beta chains below, sequenced in a study of T cells in Graves' hyperthyroidism and ophthalmopathy. The source material, RNA transcripts, was used to amplify TCR beta CDR3 regions. An initial round of RT-PCR targeting the TCR CDR3 relied on the HTBI primer set. In TCRdb, the multiplex PCR reads were re-called with MiXCR into one record per CDR3 protein. Of approximately 370,000 distinct CDR3 sequences detected, 17% appear once; the ten largest clones hold around 35%. Sequences were obtained from blood. The source of these receptors is a woman in her twenties or thirties with Graves' hyperthyroidism that later progressed to Graves' ophthalmopathy.

The table lists this clonotype with a count of one. V usage is TRBV24-1 and J usage is TRBJ2-3; no clear D. The CDR3 extends over 14 amino acids. In germline, CDR1 is KGHDR, CDR2 SFDVKD. Trimming stripped 7 bases from V and 2 bases from J, with 12 bases between. The CDR3 DNA reads as TGTGCCACCAGGGATCCCGGGCTCACAGATACGCAGTATTTT. Its protein product is CATRDPGLTDTQYF.

The table lists this clonotype with many counts. This chain joins TRBV27 and TRBJ2-5, with D uncertain. Trimming stripped 5 bases from V and 5 bases from J, with 12 bases between. The CDR3 length is 13 residues. Germline V gene data show CDR1 as MNHEY and CDR2 as SMNVEV (reference sequence). CDR3 protein: CASSPMRSETQYF. CDR3 nucleotides: TGTGCCAGCAGTCCCATGAGGTCGGAGACCCAGTACTTC.

There are many counts of this clonotype. The genes are TRBV2 and TRBJ1-1, with D perhaps matching TRBD1 (5 bases). V dropped 6 bases and J dropped 4 bases, with 12 bases sitting between them. This CDR3 has 13 amino acids. Germline V lookup: CDR1 SNHLY, CDR2 FYNNEI. The CDR3 nucleotides are TGTGCCAGCAGGCAGGGTCCGAGCACTGAAGCTTTCTTT. It is translated as CASRQGPSTEAFF.

The rearrangement uses TRBV5-6 and TRBJ1-4; the D is unclear. The CDR3 runs 14 residues. CDR1 SGHDT and CDR2 YYEEEE come from the germline V gene. Deletions cut 1 base from V and 7 bases from J, with 11 bases between. CDR3 loop: CASSLPALGEKLFF. CDR3 nucleotide sequence: TGTGCCAGCAGCTTGCCTGCGTTGGGTGAAAAACTGTTTTTT.

There are many counts of this clonotype. The chain joins TRBV7-3 to TRBJ2-2; 7 bases align to TRBD1. Germline CDR1 SGHTA, CDR2 FQGTGA. The CDR3 has 15 amino acids. J was trimmed by 7 bases and V by 5 bases; bases with no gene match: 10. CDR3 region: CASSPPEGADGELFF. The CDR3 DNA sequence: TGTGCCAGCAGCCCACCTGAGGGGGCGGACGGGGAGCTGTTTTTT.

The table lists this clonotype with many counts. The chain carries TRBV2 and TRBJ2-1, with 7 bases fitting TRBD1. From germline, CDR1 is SNHLY and CDR2 FYNNEI. This CDR3 has 18 amino acids. The ends lost 4 bases at V and 8 bases at J; junction bases unmatched: 20. CDR3 sequence: CASSGVGGASINSYEQFF. In DNA form, the CDR3 reads TGTGCCAGCAGTGGAGTAGGGGGCGCTTCAATTAATAGCTATGAGCAGTTCTTC.

This clonotype has at least ten counts. This chain links TRBV6-1 with TRBJ1-2, with D possibly matching TRBD1 (6 bases). This CDR3 has 14 residues. Germline V gene lookup returns CDR1 MNHNS and CDR2 SASEGT. Deletions cut 8 bases from V and 8 bases from J, with 21 bases between. CDR3 nucleotides: TGTGCCAGCGGACTTGAGGGCAGGGGAGAGGGCTACACCTTC. This codes for CASGLEGRGEGYTF.

This rearrangement joins TRBV9 to TRBJ2-5; D perhaps matches TRBD1 (5 bases). V lost 0 bases, J lost 2 bases, and 11 bases lay in between. CDR3 length equals 15 residues. The germline V gene has CDR1 SGDLS and CDR2 YYNGEE. CDR3 protein: CASSVGHQGQETQYF. The DNA of the CDR3 is TGTGCCAGCAGCGTAGGACATCAGGGACAAGAGACCCAGTACTTC.

This clonotype was detected only a few times. The chain uses TRBV5-1 and TRBJ2-2; a weak D match, TRBD1 (6 bases). Germline CDR1 and CDR2: SGHRS and YFSETQ. The CDR3 runs 15 residues. V was shortened by 1 base and J by 2 bases, with 9 bases between the two germline ends. CDR3 sequence reads: CASSLIGGNTGELFF. DNA for the CDR3: TGCGCCAGCAGCTTGATAGGGGGTAACACCGGGGAGCTGTTTTTT. Looking up the rest from reference TRBV5-1 and TRBJ2-2 gives the full variable domain: KAGVTQTPRYLIKTRGQQVTLSCSPISGHRSVSWYQQTPGQGLQFLFEYFSETQRNKGNFPGRFSGRQFSNSRSEMNVSTLELGDSALYLCASSLIGGNTGELFFGEGSRLTVL.

This clonotype was observed at least ten times. The V call is TRBV28, the J call TRBJ1-5; unclear D gene. This CDR3 spans 12 amino acids. From germline, CDR1 is MDHEN and CDR2 SYDVKM. The V end lost 1 base, the J end lost 3 bases, and 1 base lay between the germline ends. CDR3 DNA sequence: TGTGCCAGCAGTTTATACAATCAGCCCCAGCATTTT. Protein product: CASSLYNQPQHF.

This clonotype was observed at least ten times. The CDR3 sequence is CSAREIGSSKALNEQFF. The CDR3 region has the DNA TGCAGTGCTAGAGAGATAGGGTCGAGTAAGGCGTTGAATGAGCAGTTCTTC. The rearrangement uses TRBV20-1 and TRBJ2-1; the D is unclear. Trimming stripped 0 bases from V and 7 bases from J, with 22 bases between. Germline-derived CDR1 and CDR2 are DFQATT and SNEGSKA (reference sequence). This CDR3 has 17 residues.

At least ten counts were recorded for this clonotype. The chain recombines TRBV5-6 with TRBJ1-2; D possibly corresponds to TRBD1 (5 bases). Germline V gene lookup returns CDR1 SGHDT and CDR2 YYEEEE. The CDR3 extends over 15 amino acids. V lost 4 bases to trimming and J lost 2 bases, with 15 bases between them. The CDR3 protein is CASSVKQGVNYGYTF. As DNA, the CDR3 is TGTGCCAGCAGCGTCAAGCAGGGTGTCAACTATGGCTACACCTTC.

This clonotype showed up many times. The chain recombines TRBV7-8 with TRBJ1-4; no definite D call. Trimming shortened V by 5 bases and J by 0 bases, and 10 bases separated the two germline ends. This CDR3 comprises 15 residues. The germline gives CDR1 SGHVS, CDR2 FQNEAQ. CDR3 nucleotide sequence: TGTGCCAGCAGCACTCAACTCGCAACTAATGAAAAACTGTTTTTT. Its protein product is CASSTQLATNEKLFF. The entire variable domain, with the rest obtained from reference TRBV7-8 and TRBJ1-4, is as follows: GAGVSQSPRYKVAKRGQDVALRCDPISGHVSLFWYQQALGQGPEFLTYFQNEAQLDKSGLPSDRFFAERPEGSVSTLKIQRTQQEDSAVYLCASSTQLATNEKLFFGSGTQLSVL.

This clonotype was seen a handful of times. This chain links TRBV7-9 with TRBJ1-2; no definite D call. The CDR3 consists of 15 residues. The V gene lost 4 bases and the J gene lost 2 bases, with 14 bases spanning the gap. Germline V gene sequence: CDR1 SEHNR, CDR2 FQNEAQ (reference sequence). The CDR3, as DNA: TGTGCCAGCAGCTCTAATGACGGAAGGAACTATGGCTACACCTTC. Translation gives CASSSNDGRNYGYTF.

About this clonotype: A much larger clone differs from this one at a single base, so this may be a read error. The chain is built from TRBV28 and TRBJ2-7; 8 bases map to TRBD2. The CDR3 runs 15 residues. CDR1 is MDHEN, CDR2 SYDVKM, per germline. This CDR3 is CASSQLTSGSYKQYF. CDR3 in DNA: TGTGCCAGCAGTCAACTTACTAGCGGCTCCTACAAGCAGTACTTC. The full variable domain, completed using reference TRBV28 and TRBJ2-7, is DVKVTQSSRYLVKRTGEKVFLECVQDMDHENMFWYRQDPGLGLRLIYFSYDVKMKEKGDIPEGYSVSREKKERFSLILESASTNQTSMYLCASSQLTSGSYKQYFGPGTRLTVT.

This clonotype showed up many times. This rearrangement joins TRBV7-9 to TRBJ2-3, with D perhaps TRBD1 or TRBD2 (5 bases each). Trimming removed 5 bases from V and 6 bases from J, with 27 bases in between. There are 18 residues in the CDR3. Per germline, CDR1 SEHNR and CDR2 FQNEAQ (reference sequence). CDR3 loop: CASSTRPTGTENVDTQYF. DNA for the CDR3: TGTGCCAGCAGCACGCGCCCCACCGGGACGGAAAACGTGGATACGCAGTATTTT. Full variable domain (remainder filled in from reference TRBV7-9 and TRBJ2-3): DTGVSQNPRHKITKRGQNVTFRCDPISEHNRLYWYRQTLGQGPEFLTYFQNEAQLEKSRLLSDRFSAERPKGSFSTLEIQRTEQGDSAMYLCASSTRPTGTENVDTQYFGPGTRLTVL.

The J gene is TRBJ1-2, the V gene TRBV12-3 or TRBV12-4; D is unresolved. CDR3 length equals 12 residues. V was trimmed by 6 bases and J by 2 bases, leaving 7 bases between them. The CDR3 reads CASRHRNYGYTF. The CDR3 DNA follows: TGTGCCAGCAGGCACAGAAACTATGGCTACACCTTC.

This clonotype has at least ten counts. The chain has TRBV4-1 and TRBJ1-2, with no clear D. Germline V CDR1 and CDR2: MGHRA, YSYEKL. There are 15 residues in the CDR3. Deletions cut 4 bases from V and 2 bases from J, with 14 bases between. The CDR3 sequence is CASSPRLDRNYGYTF. The DNA of the CDR3 is TGCGCCAGCAGCCCAAGATTGGACCGAAACTATGGCTACACCTTC.

In its sample, this clonotype was seen many times. The chain combines TRBV18 with TRBJ1-1; D unclear. V lost 5 bases and J lost 0, with 7 bases in between. Germline assignment: CDR1 KGHSH and CDR2 LQKENI. The length of the CDR3 is 13 residues. This CDR3 reads CASSGYVNTEAFF. Written as DNA, the CDR3 is TGTGCCAGCTCAGGGTACGTGAACACTGAAGCTTTCTTT. Full variable domain (outside the CDR3, taken from reference TRBV18 and TRBJ1-1): NAGVMQNPRHLVRRRGQEARLRCSPMKGHSHVYWYRQLPEEGLKFMVYLQKENIIDESGMPKERFSAEFPKEGPSILRIQQVVRGDSAAYFCASSGYVNTEAFFGQGTRLTVV.

This clonotype was recorded many times. The rearrangement uses TRBV6-1 and TRBJ1-2, with TRBD1 identical over 11 bases. The CDR3 spans 13 residues. CDR1 and CDR2 from the germline V gene are MNHNS and SASEGT. J gave up 4 bases and V 10 bases, and 5 bases lay outside the gene matches. The CDR3 reads CATGQGASYGYTF. The CDR3, as DNA: TGTGCCACCGGACAGGGGGCCAGCTATGGCTACACCTTC.

This clonotype was found many times. The chain joins TRBV12-3 or TRBV12-4 to TRBJ1-4, with 11 bases fitting TRBD1. The CDR3 consists of 15 residues. Trimming removed 2 bases from V and 7 bases from J; junction bases left unmatched: 3. CDR3 region: CASSLRTGGFEKLFF. The CDR3 bases are TGTGCCAGCAGTTTAAGGACAGGGGGCTTTGAAAAACTGTTTTTT.

This clonotype was observed many times. The V gene is TRBV7-8, the J gene TRBJ2-7; D possibly corresponds to TRBD1 (5 bases). V shed 1 base and J shed 0 bases, with 13 bases lying between them. CDR1 is SGHVS and CDR2 is FQNEAQ in the germline V gene. The CDR3 extends over 16 amino acids. CDR3 DNA: TGTGCCAGCAGCTTAGTTGAAGGGCAGGGCTCCTACGAGCAGTACTTC. This encodes CASSLVEGQGSYEQYF.

In this sample, this clonotype turned up a few times. The CDR3 reads CASSNPDVNEQFF. Here the CDR3 DNA reads TGTGCCAGTAGCAATCCCGATGTTAATGAGCAGTTCTTC. The chain carries TRBV19 and TRBJ2-1; D gene unclear. V lost 6 bases to trimming and J lost 7 bases, with 13 bases between them. The germline CDR1 and CDR2 sequences are LNHDA and SQIVND (reference sequence). This CDR3 has 13 amino acids.

The chain joins TRBV12-3 or TRBV12-4 to TRBJ1-1; no reliable D call. The CDR3 loop spans 14 amino acids. V was pared by 5 bases and J by 8 bases, with 18 bases between. This CDR3 reads CASSPATGGWEAFF. In DNA, the CDR3 is TGTGCCAGCAGTCCCGCCACCGGCGGTTGGGAAGCTTTCTTT.

This clonotype was detected only a few times. Sequence at one end of the junction differs from germline and may be a read error. V gene TRBV7-7 combines with J gene TRBJ2-2; tentative D call: TRBD2 (6 bases). The CDR3 extends over 14 amino acids. Looked up from germline, CDR1 is SSHAT and CDR2 is FNYEAQ (reference sequence). CDR3: CASSLTGGGGELFF. The CDR3, as DNA: TGTGCTAGCAGCTTAACCGGGGGAGGCGGGGAGCTGTTTTTT.

This clonotype was seen many times. The rearrangement links TRBV10-3 to TRBJ2-5; D remains ambiguous. This CDR3 comprises 13 residues. CDR1 and CDR2 from the germline V gene are ENHRY and SYGVKD. V lost 3 bases, J lost 0 bases, and 5 bases lay in between. CDR3 residues: CAISDLYQETQYF. CDR3 sequence (DNA): TGTGCCATCAGTGACCTTTACCAAGAGACCCAGTACTTC.

V gene TRBV3-1 combines with J gene TRBJ1-1, with 9 bases fitting TRBD1. The CDR3 is 13 amino acids. Trimming took 3 bases from V and 9 from J; bases not matched to a gene: 5. Looked up from germline, CDR1 is LGHDT and CDR2 is YNNKEL (reference sequence). In DNA form, the CDR3 reads TGTGCCAGCAGCCAGGCGGGACAGGGTAAAGCTTTCTTT. This translates into CASSQAGQGKAFF.